This T cell receptor beta chain was documented in a study of long-term antiretroviral therapy in people with HIV. immunoSEQ v3.0 was run at survey level. The method was immunoSEQ multiplex PCR; TCRdb's version includes in-frame clones alone and lacks a portion of them. Of fewer than 35,000 clones in the sample, about 85% were seen once. The sample here was unsorted PBMCs, taken 3 years after starting antiretroviral therapy. The TCR comes from a middle-aged man with HIV.

The CDR3 region is CASSVGTSERTDTQYF. The CDR3 DNA is TGTGCCAGCAGCGTAGGGACTTCCGAACGCACAGATACGCAGTATTTT. The rearrangement uses TRBV9 and TRBJ2-3, with a weak D call TRBD2 (5 bases). Trimming left V 0 bases short and J 1 base short, with 12 bases between. CDR1 SGDLS and CDR2 YYNGEE come from the germline V gene. CDR3 length equals 16 residues.